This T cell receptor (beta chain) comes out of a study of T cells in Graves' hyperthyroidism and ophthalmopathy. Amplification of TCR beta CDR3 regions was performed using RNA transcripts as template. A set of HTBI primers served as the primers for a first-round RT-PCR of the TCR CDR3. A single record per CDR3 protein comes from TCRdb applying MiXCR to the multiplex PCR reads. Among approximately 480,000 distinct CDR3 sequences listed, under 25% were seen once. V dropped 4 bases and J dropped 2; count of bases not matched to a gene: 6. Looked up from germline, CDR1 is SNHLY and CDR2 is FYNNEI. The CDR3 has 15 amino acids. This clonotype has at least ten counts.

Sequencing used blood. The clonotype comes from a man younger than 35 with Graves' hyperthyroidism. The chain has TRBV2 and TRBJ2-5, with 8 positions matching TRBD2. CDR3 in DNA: TGTGCCAGCAGTGGAGGCGGGGGGCTTCAAGAGACCCAGTACTTC. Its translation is CASSGGGGLQETQYF.